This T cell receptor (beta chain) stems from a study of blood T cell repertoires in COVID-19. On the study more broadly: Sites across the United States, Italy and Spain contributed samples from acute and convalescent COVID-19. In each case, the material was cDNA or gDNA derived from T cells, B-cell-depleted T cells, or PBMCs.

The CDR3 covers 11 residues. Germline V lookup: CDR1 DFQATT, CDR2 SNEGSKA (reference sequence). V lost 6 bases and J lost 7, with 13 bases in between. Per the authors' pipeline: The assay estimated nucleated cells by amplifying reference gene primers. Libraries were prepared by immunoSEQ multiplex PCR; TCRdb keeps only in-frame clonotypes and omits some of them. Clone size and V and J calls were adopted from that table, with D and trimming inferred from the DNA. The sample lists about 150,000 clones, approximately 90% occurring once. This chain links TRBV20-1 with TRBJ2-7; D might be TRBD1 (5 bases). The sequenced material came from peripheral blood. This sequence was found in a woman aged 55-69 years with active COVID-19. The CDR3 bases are TGCAGTGCCCAGGGTAGGGAAGAGCAGTACTTC. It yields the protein CSAQGREEQYF.